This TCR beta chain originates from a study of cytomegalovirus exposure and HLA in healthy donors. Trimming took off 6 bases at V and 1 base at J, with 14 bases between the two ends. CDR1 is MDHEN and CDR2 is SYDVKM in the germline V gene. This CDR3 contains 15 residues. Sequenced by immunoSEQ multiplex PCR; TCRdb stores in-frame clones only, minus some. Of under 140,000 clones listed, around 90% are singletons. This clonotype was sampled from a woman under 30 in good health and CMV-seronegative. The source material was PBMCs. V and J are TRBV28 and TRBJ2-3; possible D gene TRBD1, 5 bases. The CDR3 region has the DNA TGTGCCAGCAGCCAACAGGTAGCTCGCACAGATACGCAGTATTTT. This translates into CASSQQVARTDTQYF.